A selection of T cell receptor beta chains follows, all from one sample in a study of untreated major depressive disorder. Method: immunoSEQ multiplex PCR; TCRdb's copy keeps in-frame clones and lacks some. The repertoire holds tens of thousands of clones, with 90% to 95% as singletons. The material sequenced was CD4+ T cells from PBMCs. These receptors were collected from a man younger than 45 in good health. Each CDR3 is given with its conserved first and last residue. Fields, in order: CDR3 protein, CDR3 DNA, V gene, J gene, D gene. The D gene is left open where the match is weak.

CDR3aa: CATSRVAGINSMAFF
CDR3nt: TGTGCCACCAGCAGAGTAGCAGGGATTAATTCGATGGCTTTCTTT
v_gene: TRBV15
j_gene: TRBJ1-1
d_gene: -

CDR3aa: CASSRETGFGYGYTF
CDR3nt: TGTGCCAGCAGCAGAGAGACAGGGTTTGGCTATGGCTACACCTTC
v_gene: TRBV5-6
j_gene: TRBJ1-2
d_gene: TRBD1

CDR3aa: CSVEDLEVPFF
CDR3nt: TGCAGCGTTGAAGATCTTGAGGTCCCGTTCTTC
v_gene: TRBV29-1
j_gene: TRBJ2-1
d_gene: -

CDR3aa: CASSLGLGQGFSEQYF
CDR3nt: TGTGCCAGCAGCTTGGGTTTGGGACAGGGATTTTCCGAGCAGTACTTC
v_gene: TRBV5-5
j_gene: TRBJ2-7
d_gene: TRBD1

CDR3aa: CASSLGDGSSYEQYF
CDR3nt: TGCGCCAGCAGCTTGGGTGACGGTAGCTCCTACGAGCAGTACTTC
v_gene: TRBV5-1
j_gene: TRBJ2-7
d_gene: -

CDR3aa: CASSLGGGDLLSGANVLTF
CDR3nt: TGCGCCAGCAGCTTGGGAGGAGGGGACCTTCTCTCTGGGGCCAACGTCCTGACTTTC
v_gene: TRBV5-1
j_gene: TRBJ2-6
d_gene: -

CDR3aa: CASSLGTETDTQYF
CDR3nt: TGCGCCAGCAGCTTAGGGACAGAGACAGATACGCAGTATTTT
v_gene: TRBV5-1
j_gene: TRBJ2-3
d_gene: TRBD1

CDR3aa: CASSQERAGNYGYTF
CDR3nt: TGTGCCAGCAGCCAAGAACGGGCTGGCAACTATGGCTACACCTTC
v_gene: TRBV4-2
j_gene: TRBJ1-2
d_gene: -

CDR3aa: CASRGSLPHNSPLHF
CDR3nt: TGTGCCAGCAGAGGATCCCTGCCCCATAATTCACCCCTCCACTTT
v_gene: TRBV25-1
j_gene: TRBJ1-6
d_gene: -

CDR3aa: CASSLQGNYEQYF
CDR3nt: TGTGCCAGCAGCCTACAGGGGAACTACGAGCAGTACTTC
v_gene: TRBV5-4
j_gene: TRBJ2-7
d_gene: TRBD1

CDR3aa: CASSHSIAGGYEQYF
CDR3nt: TGTGCCAGCAGCCACTCAATAGCGGGAGGCTACGAGCAGTACTTC
v_gene: TRBV7-2
j_gene: TRBJ2-7
d_gene: TRBD2

CDR3aa: CASSQGQRNTIYF
CDR3nt: TGTGCCAGCAGTCAGGGACAGAGAAACACCATATATTTT
v_gene: TRBV27
j_gene: TRBJ1-3
d_gene: TRBD1

CDR3aa: CASRPTGQGYEQYF
CDR3nt: TGTGCCAGCAGACCAACGGGACAGGGCTACGAGCAGTACTTC
v_gene: TRBV7-2
j_gene: TRBJ2-7
d_gene: TRBD1

CDR3aa: CASSPDRQETQYF
CDR3nt: TGCGCCAGCAGCCCTGACAGGCAAGAGACCCAGTACTTC
v_gene: TRBV5-1
j_gene: TRBJ2-5
d_gene: -

CDR3aa: CASSSFWGSSSYEQYF
CDR3nt: TGTGCCAGCAGTTCCTTTTGGGGCTCAAGCTCCTACGAGCAGTACTTC
v_gene: TRBV6-5
j_gene: TRBJ2-7
d_gene: -

CDR3aa: CSAPRVGGAFF
CDR3nt: TGCAGTGCTCCGAGGGTGGGGGGAGCTTTCTTT
v_gene: TRBV20-1
j_gene: TRBJ1-1
d_gene: -

CDR3aa: CASSTTSGGSDTQYF
CDR3nt: TGTGCCAGCAGCACGACTAGCGGGGGGTCGGATACGCAGTATTTT
v_gene: TRBV7-6
j_gene: TRBJ2-3
d_gene: TRBD2